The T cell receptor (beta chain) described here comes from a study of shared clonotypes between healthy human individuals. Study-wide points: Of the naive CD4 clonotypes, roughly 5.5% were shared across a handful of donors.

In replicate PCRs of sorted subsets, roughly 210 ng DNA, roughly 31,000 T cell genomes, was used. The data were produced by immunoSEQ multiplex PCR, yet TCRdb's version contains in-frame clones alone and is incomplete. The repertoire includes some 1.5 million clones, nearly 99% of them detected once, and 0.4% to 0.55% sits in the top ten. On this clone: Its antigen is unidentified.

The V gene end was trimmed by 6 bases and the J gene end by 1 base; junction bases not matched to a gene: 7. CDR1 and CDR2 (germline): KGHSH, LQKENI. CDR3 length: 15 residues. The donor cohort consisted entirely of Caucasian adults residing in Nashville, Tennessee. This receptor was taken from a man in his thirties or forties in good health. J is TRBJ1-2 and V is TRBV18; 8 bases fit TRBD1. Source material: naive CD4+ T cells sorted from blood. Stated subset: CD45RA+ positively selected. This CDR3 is CASSIQGDINYGYTF. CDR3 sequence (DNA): TGTGCCAGCTCGATACAGGGGGACATTAACTATGGCTACACCTTC.